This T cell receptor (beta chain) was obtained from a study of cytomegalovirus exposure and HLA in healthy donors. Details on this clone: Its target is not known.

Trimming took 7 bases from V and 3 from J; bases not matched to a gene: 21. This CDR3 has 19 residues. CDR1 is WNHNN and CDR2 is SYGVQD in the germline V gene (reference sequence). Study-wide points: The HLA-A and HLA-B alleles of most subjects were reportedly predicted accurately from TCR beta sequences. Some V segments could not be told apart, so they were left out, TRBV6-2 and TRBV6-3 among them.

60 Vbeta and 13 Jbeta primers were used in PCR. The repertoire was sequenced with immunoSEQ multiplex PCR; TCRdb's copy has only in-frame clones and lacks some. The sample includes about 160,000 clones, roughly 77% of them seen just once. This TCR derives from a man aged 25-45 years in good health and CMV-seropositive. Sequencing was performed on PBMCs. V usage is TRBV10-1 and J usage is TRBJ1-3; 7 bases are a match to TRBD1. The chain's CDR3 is CASKGRKTGSIRFGNTIYF. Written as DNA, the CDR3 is TGCGCCAGCAAAGGACGTAAGACAGGGTCTATTCGTTTTGGAAACACCATATATTTT.